This T cell receptor beta chain was found in a study of Graves' ophthalmopathy and Graves' hyperthyroidism (dated by TCRdb to the late 2010s). As for the study more broadly: Peripheral blood was collected before any treatment was given, at the time of initial diagnosis. After sampling, hyperthyroidism patients received methimazole starting at 30 mg daily, and ophthalmopathy patients received high-dose intravenous methylprednisolone. To explore V-J signatures distinguishing ophthalmopathy from hyperthyroidism, a discovery set of some 100 patients (roughly 45 ophthalmopathy, 57 stable hyperthyroidism) was enrolled. For training and testing, the roughly 100 patients in the discovery cohort were randomly divided in a 7:3 ratio. An independent validation cohort comprised roughly 20 hyperthyroidism patients and over 15 patients who later progressed from hyperthyroidism to ophthalmopathy. The study used TCR beta repertoire signatures to distinguish Graves' ophthalmopathy from Graves' hyperthyroidism and to predict progression to ophthalmopathy. In total, approximately 140 blood samples were TCR-sequenced: under 45 ophthalmopathy, 75 hyperthyroidism and about 17 hyperthyroidism-to-ophthalmopathy patients. In more than five hyperthyroidism patients, the T-cell repertoires found in thyroid tissue were compared with those found in blood. General study outcomes and caveats: Among expanded thyroid clonotypes with frequency above 0.001, most also showed up in blood, which suggests that blood repertoires may reflect the thyroid immune response. Sample size was not predetermined statistically, and investigators were not blinded to group allocation. In validation, the model predicted ophthalmopathy progression with nearly 71% sensitivity and around 72% specificity; more than ten predicted patients were CT-confirmed with GO in a median of about 6.2 months. Ophthalmopathy was separated from stable hyperthyroidism by the 13-signature model with 85% to 90% sensitivity and approximately 84% specificity in cross-validation and with 80%/75% in the test set.

For repertoire sequencing, the TCR beta CDR3 regions were amplified from RNA transcripts. HTBI primers and the Qiagen OneStep RT-PCR kit were used in a first-round RT-PCR, which was followed by a second-round multiplex PCR, size selection and purification. Libraries were sequenced on an Illumina HiSeq2000 using paired-end 100 bp reads. In the paper's pipeline: Reads were processed with SOAPnuke, discarding reads with adapters, uncalled bases, mean Phred below 15, or no exact constant-primer or identifier match. High-quality paired reads were merged with COPE v1.2.5. Unique nucleotide sequences were defined as clonotypes and aligned to IMGT TRB V, D and J references using MiTCR v1.1. The analysis was limited to V-J combinations with a frequency above 0.0001, which together covered about 99% of the repertoires. For each V-J combination, a TCR clonal expansion and chaos score was defined as the ratio of F50 clonal expansion to chaos observed in the TCRdist matrix. Features were reduced by Welch's t-statistics and random forest to roughly 14 V-J combinations, which fed a naive Bayes classifier. The similarity between thyroid and blood repertoires was quantified using the Morisita-Horn index. TCRdb took the public reads, trimmed them with fastp at Q25, ran MiXCR for clone calling and kept in-frame beta chains. All rows with the same CDR3 protein become a single entry with the most common DNA and genes. TCRdb assigned the V and J calls; the authors' analysis was not used. This sample comprises hundreds of thousands of distinct CDR3 sequences, about 20% of them detected only once. Approximately 7% of the sample comes from the top ten.

CDR3 length: 13 amino acids, cysteine to phenylalanine. Only CDR3 DNA is held: 39 bases, read in frame from base 1. The V end loses 8 bases and the J end loses 7 bases, and a stretch of 17 bases separates them. As encoded in the germline V gene (reference sequence), CDR1 is MNHEY while CDR2 is SMNVEV. Hyperthyroidism was considered stable if no progression to ophthalmopathy occurred within 18 months of follow-up. Patients with hyperthyroidism were aged 18 to 65 years, had been newly diagnosed, and had a disease duration of less than 2 months. Anyone with other autoimmune diseases, uncontrolled infections, pregnancy or lactation was excluded from the study. Clinical symptoms, serum thyroxine, TRAb, thyroid ultrasound and orbital computed tomography were used for diagnosis. PBMCs were isolated from about 9 ml of fresh peripheral blood by Ficoll-Paque density gradient centrifugation. Trizol reagent was used to extract the total RNA, and its quality was then checked on an Agilent 2100 Bioanalyzer.

About this clonotype: What this receptor recognizes is not known. No base qualities exist here, and no much larger clone lies one base off it.

The TCR originated in a woman aged 18-29 years with stable Graves' hyperthyroidism. Some clones in this sample may be carry-over from other donors' samples. Donor details come from another sample of the same person, matched by shared clones. The sequencing input was peripheral blood. The rearranged segments are TRBV27 and TRBJ1-1; a weak D assignment points to TRBD1 (5 bases agree). The CDR3 reads as follows: CASGTGPVVEAFF. The DNA sequence is TGTGCCAGCGGGACGGGACCTGTGGTTGAAGCTTTCTTT.